This T cell receptor (beta chain) was documented in a study of CD8+ T cells in alopecia areata. Study-wide results and caveats: Tofacitinib significantly reduced both scalp clonality and expanded CD8+ clones among the top 100. Patients shared TCRs less clearly than mice did, possibly owing to HLA.

cDNA reverse transcribed from extracted RNA served as the sequencing template. Using immunoSEQ multiplex PCR, the repertoire was profiled, and TCRdb retains in-frame clones only, with some absent. Of over 150,000 clones listed, 58% are singletons. This clone was counted a few times. Its antigen remains unidentified. Stated treatment: oral pan-JAK inhibitor, 5-10 mg twice daily. The source is a human donor with alopecia areata. Here the sequenced sample was CD4+ T cells sorted from blood, taken at week 24, from a patient treated with tofacitinib.

The CDR3 sequence is CSVRGGREGNTEAFF. The CDR3 DNA follows: TGCAGCGTTAGAGGTGGACGGGAAGGGAACACTGAAGCTTTCTTT. J is TRBJ1-1 and V is TRBV29-1; no definite D call. Germline V CDR1 and CDR2: SQVTM, ANQGSEA. There are 15 residues in the CDR3. Trimming shortened V by 5 bases and J by 1 base, and 17 bases separated the two germline ends. Together with reference TRBV29-1 and TRBJ1-1, the CDR3 gives the full variable domain: SAVISQKPSRDICQRGTSLTIQCQVDSQVTMMFWYRQQPGQSLTLIATANQGSEATYESGFVIDKFPISRPNLTFSTLTVSNMSPEDSSIYLCSVRGGREGNTEAFFGQGTRLTVV.